Below are 27 T cell receptor beta chains sequenced from a single sample in a study of monozygotic twins with inflammatory bowel disease. TCRdb reanalyzed the 5' RACE reads, giving one entry per CDR3 protein sequence and no DNA. The table for this sample gives 150,000 to 200,000 distinct CDR3 sequences. The specimen was blood. Receptors were obtained from a human donor with ulcerative colitis or Crohn's disease, or a healthy co-twin of an affected twin (not recorded which).

The CDR3 is CASSLERGHVNTGELFF. V is TRBV5-1 and J is TRBJ2-2; TCRdb's D call of TRBD2 is untestable without DNA. From germline, CDR1 is SGHRS and CDR2 YFSETQ. This CDR3 has 17 residues.

The CDR3 protein is CASSFGTGRTDTQYF. V usage is TRBV13 and J usage is TRBJ2-3; the D call from TCRdb, TRBD1, cannot be confirmed without DNA. CDR3 length: 15 amino acids. CDR1 is PRHDT, CDR2 FYEKMQ, per germline (reference sequence).

The chain couples TRBV5-1 to TRBJ2-3. The CDR3 covers 11 residues. Germline V CDR1 and CDR2: SGHRS, YFSETQ. CDR3 sequence reads: CASSDQDTQYF.

The chain combines TRBV19 with TRBJ1-5; lacking DNA, the TRBD1 call made by TCRdb goes unchecked. This CDR3 spans 15 amino acids. Per germline, CDR1 LNHDA and CDR2 SQIVND (reference sequence). The CDR3 loop is CASSLRQGVNQPQHF. The variable domain in full, completed from reference TRBV19 and TRBJ1-5, reads DGGITQSPKYLFRKEGQNVTLSCEQNLNHDAMYWYRQDPGQGLRLIYYSQIVNDFQKGDIAEGYSVSREKKESFPLTVTSAQKNPTAFYLCASSLRQGVNQPQHFGDGTRLSIL.

The chain combines TRBV2 with TRBJ2-6. CDR1 SNHLY and CDR2 FYNNEI come from the germline V gene. The CDR3 spans 13 residues. Here the CDR3 reads CAREISGANVLTF.

V usage is TRBV29-1 and J usage is TRBJ2-6; absent DNA, TCRdb's TRBD1 call cannot be checked. CDR3 length: 16 amino acids. CDR1 is SQVTM, CDR2 ANQGSEA, per germline. This CDR3 reads CSAGGGMESGANVLTF.

J is TRBJ1-1 and V is TRBV5-1. The germline CDR1 and CDR2 sequences are SGHRS and YFSETQ. There are 14 residues in the CDR3. The CDR3 is CASSLGTVNTEAFF.

The V gene is TRBV10-3, the J gene TRBJ1-5; TCRdb designates TRBD1, a call that cannot be tested without DNA. The CDR3 loop spans 14 amino acids. CDR1 ENHRY and CDR2 SYGVKD come from the germline V gene. The CDR3 loop is CAISADRSNQPQHF.

J is TRBJ2-1 and V is TRBV5-1; without DNA, the TCRdb call of TRBD1 cannot be checked. The CDR3 extends over 15 amino acids. The germline gives CDR1 SGHRS, CDR2 YFSETQ. CDR3 sequence reads: CASSLDGPGTNEQFF.

This chain links TRBV6-2 or TRBV6-3 with TRBJ2-1; the D call of TRBD1 rests on TCRdb alone, since no DNA is present to check it. This CDR3 contains 15 residues. The germline CDR1 and CDR2 sequences are MNHEY and SVGEGT. The CDR3: CASSLPGNPYNEQFF.

The CDR3 spells CASSTSDRGNIQYF. The V call is TRBV6-2 or TRBV6-3, the J call TRBJ2-4; TCRdb designates TRBD1, a call that cannot be tested without DNA. CDR1 and CDR2 (germline): MNHEY, SVGEGT. This CDR3 is built from 14 residues.

The V and J genes are TRBV21-1 and TRBJ2-7; the D gene TCRdb calls, TRBD1, cannot be checked with no DNA. TRBV21-1 is a pseudogene. CDR3 length: 14 amino acids. CDR3 amino acids: CASSKGTGHYEQYF.

The chain employs TRBV10-3 and TRBJ1-6. Germline CDR1 and CDR2: ENHRY and SYGVKD. This CDR3 spans 14 amino acids. The CDR3 protein is CAISVGQNNSPLHF.

The genes are TRBV20-1 and TRBJ2-1; TCRdb indicates TRBD2, and absent DNA this call remains unverified. This CDR3 spans 15 amino acids. Per germline, CDR1 DFQATT and CDR2 SNEGSKA (reference sequence). CDR3 residues: CSALGTSGTLSEQFF.

The rearrangement joins TRBV5-1 to TRBJ2-6; TCRdb indicates TRBD1, and absent DNA this call remains unverified. This CDR3 region has 15 residues. CDR1 and CDR2 (germline): SGHRS, YFSETQ. The CDR3 is CASTTGGSGANVLTF.

V gene TRBV29-1 combines with J gene TRBJ1-1; with no DNA, the TCRdb D assignment of TRBD1 cannot be verified. Germline-derived CDR1 and CDR2 are SQVTM and ANQGSEA. The CDR3 is 17 amino acids. The CDR3 is CSVEDNRGQRFVAEAFF.

The rearrangement links TRBV20-1 to TRBJ1-2. From germline, CDR1 is DFQATT and CDR2 SNEGSKA (reference sequence). The CDR3 totals 13 residues. CDR3 amino acids: CSARGDGNYGYTF.

The rearrangement uses TRBV7-3 and TRBJ2-3; TCRdb lists TRBD2, though no DNA is available to test this call. In germline, CDR1 is SGHTA, CDR2 FQGTGA. The CDR3 is 15 amino acids. The CDR3 sequence: CASSSRGTTTDTQYF.

This rearrangement joins TRBV6-5 to TRBJ2-3; TCRdb picks TRBD1, but there is no DNA to check that call. Germline CDR1 MNHEY, CDR2 SVGAGI. This CDR3 region has 17 residues. The CDR3 here is CASSQRGGRDGTDTQYF.

The chain combines TRBV19 with TRBJ2-1; the TCRdb D gene call, TRBD2, has no DNA to confirm it. The germline V gene has CDR1 LNHDA and CDR2 SQIVND (reference sequence). This CDR3 has 15 residues. CDR3 in amino acids: CASSNLAGVYNEQFF.

The CDR3: CASSTRGSGRAINIQYF. The chain joins TRBV7-2 to TRBJ2-4; lacking DNA, the TRBD2 call made by TCRdb goes unchecked. Germline loops: CDR1 SGHTA, CDR2 FQGNSA. The CDR3 runs 17 residues.

The rearrangement joins TRBV6-1 to TRBJ1-6; the TRBD1 assignment by TCRdb is unverifiable without DNA. This CDR3 is 12 amino acids long. The germline V gene has CDR1 MNHNS and CDR2 SASEGT. Here the CDR3 reads CASSDEGITLHF.

This CDR3 reads CASSSSGTLKGEQFF. The chain uses TRBV7-8 and TRBJ2-1; the TCRdb D gene call, TRBD1, has no DNA to confirm it. This CDR3 region has 15 residues. Germline V gives CDR1 SGHVS, CDR2 FQNEAQ. The full variable domain, completed using reference TRBV7-8 and TRBJ2-1, is GAGVSQSPRYKVAKRGQDVALRCDPISGHVSLFWYQQALGQGPEFLTYFQNEAQLDKSGLPSDRFFAERPEGSVSTLKIQRTQQEDSAVYLCASSSSGTLKGEQFFGPGTRLTVL.

This chain joins TRBV20-1 and TRBJ1-5; TCRdb's D gene call, TRBD1, goes unchecked for lack of DNA. Germline CDR1 DFQATT, CDR2 SNEGSKA (reference sequence). The CDR3 runs 14 residues. The CDR3 spells CSARSRTHNQPQHF.

The V call is TRBV5-1, the J call TRBJ2-5. CDR1 is SGHRS, CDR2 YFSETQ, per germline. The CDR3 is made up of 14 amino acids. CDR3 sequence: CASSLVLDQETQYF.

The chain's CDR3 is CASSSRQGHYGYTF. The gene calls are TRBV18 and TRBJ1-2; the TRBD1 assignment by TCRdb is unverifiable without DNA. The germline V gene encodes CDR1 KGHSH and CDR2 LQKENI. CDR3 size: 14 residues.

CDR3 in amino acids: CASFHPGEPDTQYF. The genes are TRBV27 and TRBJ2-3; lacking DNA, the TRBD1 call made by TCRdb goes unchecked. The CDR3 spans 14 residues. CDR1 and CDR2 (germline): MNHEY, SMNVEV (reference sequence).